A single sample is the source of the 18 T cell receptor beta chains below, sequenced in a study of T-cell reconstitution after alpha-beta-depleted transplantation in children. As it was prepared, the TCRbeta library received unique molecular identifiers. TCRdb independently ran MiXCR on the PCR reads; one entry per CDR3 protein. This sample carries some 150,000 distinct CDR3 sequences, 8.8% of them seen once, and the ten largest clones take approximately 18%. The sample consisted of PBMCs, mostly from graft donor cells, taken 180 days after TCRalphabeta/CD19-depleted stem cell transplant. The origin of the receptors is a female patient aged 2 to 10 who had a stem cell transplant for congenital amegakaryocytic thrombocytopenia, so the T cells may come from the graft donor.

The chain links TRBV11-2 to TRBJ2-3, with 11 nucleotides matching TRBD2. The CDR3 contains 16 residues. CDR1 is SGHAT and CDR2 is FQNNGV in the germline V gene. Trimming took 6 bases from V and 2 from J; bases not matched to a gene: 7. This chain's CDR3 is CASRPGTSGYTDTQYF. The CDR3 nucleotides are TGTGCCAGCAGACCTGGGACTAGCGGATACACAGATACGCAGTATTTT.

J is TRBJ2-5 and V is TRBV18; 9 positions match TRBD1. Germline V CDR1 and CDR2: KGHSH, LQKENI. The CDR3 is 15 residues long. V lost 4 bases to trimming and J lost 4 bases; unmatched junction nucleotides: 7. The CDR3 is CASSQGTGRPETQYF. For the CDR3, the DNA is TGTGCCAGCTCACAGGGGACAGGGAGGCCAGAGACCCAGTACTTC.

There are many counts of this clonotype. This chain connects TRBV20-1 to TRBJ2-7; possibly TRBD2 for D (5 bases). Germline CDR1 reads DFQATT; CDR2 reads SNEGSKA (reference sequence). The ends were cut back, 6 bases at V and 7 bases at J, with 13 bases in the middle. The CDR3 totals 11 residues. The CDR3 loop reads CSARTPGEQYF. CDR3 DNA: TGCAGTGCCCGTACGCCGGGGGAGCAGTACTTC.

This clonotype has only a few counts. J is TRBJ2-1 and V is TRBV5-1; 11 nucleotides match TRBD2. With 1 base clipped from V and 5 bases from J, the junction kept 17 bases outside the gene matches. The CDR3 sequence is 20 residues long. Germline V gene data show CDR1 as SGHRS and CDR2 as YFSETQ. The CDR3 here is CASSLYGSGGVTIPHNEQFF. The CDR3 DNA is TGCGCCAGCAGCTTGTACGGTAGCGGGGGGGTAACTATTCCCCACAATGAGCAGTTCTTC.

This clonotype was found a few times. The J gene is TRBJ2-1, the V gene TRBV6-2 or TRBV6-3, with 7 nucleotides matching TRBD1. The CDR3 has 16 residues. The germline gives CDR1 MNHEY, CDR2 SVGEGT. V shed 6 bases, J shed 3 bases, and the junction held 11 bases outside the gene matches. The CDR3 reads CASRDPGQWSYNEQFF. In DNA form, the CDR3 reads TGTGCCAGCAGAGATCCGGGACAGTGGAGCTACAATGAGCAGTTCTTC.

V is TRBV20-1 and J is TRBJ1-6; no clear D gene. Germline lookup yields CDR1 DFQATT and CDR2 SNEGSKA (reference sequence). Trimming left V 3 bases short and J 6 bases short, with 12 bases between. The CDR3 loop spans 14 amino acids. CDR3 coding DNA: TGCAGTGCTAGGGACCCCGCGGGTAATTCACCCCTCCACTTT. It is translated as CSARDPAGNSPLHF.

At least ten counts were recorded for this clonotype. The CDR3, as DNA: TGTGCCAGCAGTTTAGCGCTGACTAGCGGACAGTTCTTC. Protein: CASSLALTSGQFF. The chain employs TRBV12-3 or TRBV12-4 and TRBJ2-1; 9 nucleotides line up with TRBD2. The CDR3 totals 13 residues. J was trimmed by 13 bases and V by 0 bases; bases with no gene match: 4.

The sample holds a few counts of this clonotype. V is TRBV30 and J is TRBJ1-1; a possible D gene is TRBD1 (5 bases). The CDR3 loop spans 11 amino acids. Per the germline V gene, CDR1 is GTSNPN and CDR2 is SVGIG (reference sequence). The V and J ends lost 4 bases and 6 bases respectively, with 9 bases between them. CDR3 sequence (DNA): TGTGCCTGGAAGGGGCTTTCTGAAGCTTTCTTT. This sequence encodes CAWKGLSEAFF.

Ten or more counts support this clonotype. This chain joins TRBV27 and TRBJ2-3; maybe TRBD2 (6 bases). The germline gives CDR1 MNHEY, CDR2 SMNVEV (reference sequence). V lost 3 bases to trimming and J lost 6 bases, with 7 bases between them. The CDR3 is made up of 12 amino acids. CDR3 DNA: TGTGCCAGCAGTTTTCGGGGGGATACGCAGTATTTT. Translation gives CASSFRGDTQYF.

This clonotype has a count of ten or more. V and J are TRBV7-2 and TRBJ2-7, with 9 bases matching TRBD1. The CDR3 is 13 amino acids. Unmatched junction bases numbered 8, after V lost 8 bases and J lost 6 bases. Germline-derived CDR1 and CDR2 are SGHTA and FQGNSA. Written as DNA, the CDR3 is TGTGCCAGCCGCCGGACAGGGGTGTTCGAGCAGTACTTC. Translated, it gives CASRRTGVFEQYF.

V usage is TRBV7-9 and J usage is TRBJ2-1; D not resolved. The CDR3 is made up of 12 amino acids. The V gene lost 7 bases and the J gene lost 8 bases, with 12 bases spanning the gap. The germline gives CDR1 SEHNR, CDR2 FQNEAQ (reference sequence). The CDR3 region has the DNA TGTGCCAGCACCCACTTGTACGATGAGCAGTTCTTC. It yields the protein CASTHLYDEQFF.

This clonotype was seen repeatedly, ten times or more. As DNA, the CDR3 is TGTGCCAGCAGTTTACTAGCTTCCAATTCACCCCTCCACTTT. Its protein is CASSLLASNSPLHF. The chain uses TRBV12-3 or TRBV12-4 and TRBJ1-6; no firm D call. The CDR3 spans 14 residues. V was pared by 2 bases and J by 7 bases, with 9 bases between.

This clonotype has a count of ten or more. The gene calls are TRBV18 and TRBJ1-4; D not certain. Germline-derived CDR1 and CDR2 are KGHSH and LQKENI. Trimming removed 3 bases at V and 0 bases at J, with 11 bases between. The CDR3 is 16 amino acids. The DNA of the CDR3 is TGTGCCAGCTCACCGGCTTCGGGCTCAACTAATGAAAAACTGTTTTTT. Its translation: CASSPASGSTNEKLFF.

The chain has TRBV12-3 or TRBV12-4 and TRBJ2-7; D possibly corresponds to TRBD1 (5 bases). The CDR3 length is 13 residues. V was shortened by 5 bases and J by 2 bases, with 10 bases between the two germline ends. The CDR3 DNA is TGTGCCAGCAGTACGACAGAGGCCTACGAGCAGTACTTC. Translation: CASSTTEAYEQYF.

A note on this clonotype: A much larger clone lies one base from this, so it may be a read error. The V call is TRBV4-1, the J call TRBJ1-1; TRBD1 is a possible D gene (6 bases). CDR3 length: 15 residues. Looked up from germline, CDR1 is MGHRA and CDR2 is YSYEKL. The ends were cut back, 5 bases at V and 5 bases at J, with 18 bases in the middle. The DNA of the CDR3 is TGCGCCAGCAGCAACCCGGGACATGGGGCAACTGAAGCTTTCTTT. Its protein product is CASSNPGHGATEAFF.

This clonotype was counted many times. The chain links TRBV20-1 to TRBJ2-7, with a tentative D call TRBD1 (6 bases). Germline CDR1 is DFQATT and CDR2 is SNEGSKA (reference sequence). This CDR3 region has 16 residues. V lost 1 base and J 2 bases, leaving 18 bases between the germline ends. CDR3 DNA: TGCAGTGCTAGAGTGCCGGGACACTTGGTCCCCTACGAGCAGTACTTC. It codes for CSARVPGHLVPYEQYF.

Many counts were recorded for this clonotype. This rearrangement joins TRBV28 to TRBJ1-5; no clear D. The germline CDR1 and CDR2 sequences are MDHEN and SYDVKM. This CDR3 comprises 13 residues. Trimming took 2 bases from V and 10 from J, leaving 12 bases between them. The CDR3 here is CASSLRRASPQHF. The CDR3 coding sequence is TGTGCCAGCAGTTTACGCCGGGCAAGCCCCCAGCATTTT.

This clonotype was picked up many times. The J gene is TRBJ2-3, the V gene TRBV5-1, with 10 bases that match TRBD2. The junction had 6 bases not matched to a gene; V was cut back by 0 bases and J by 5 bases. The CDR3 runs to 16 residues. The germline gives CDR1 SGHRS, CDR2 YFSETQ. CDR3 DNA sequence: TGCGCCAGCAGCTTGGGGACTAGCGGAGTGGGAGATACGCAGTATTTT. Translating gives CASSLGTSGVGDTQYF.